Following are 4 T cell receptor beta chains from one sample sequenced in a study of blood T cell repertoires in COVID-19. The method was immunoSEQ multiplex PCR; TCRdb's version includes in-frame clones alone and lacks a portion of them. In the table there are some 220,000 clones, approximately 85% of which are singletons. What was sequenced was peripheral blood. Receptor source: a woman in her seventies with COVID-19, enrolled during active disease.

The chain employs TRBV11-2 and TRBJ2-4, with TRBD2 identical over 12 bases. The junction had 2 bases not matched to a gene; V was cut back by 2 bases and J by 0 bases. Per the germline V gene, CDR1 is SGHAT and CDR2 is FQNNGV. The CDR3 consists of 17 residues. Here the CDR3 DNA reads TGTGCCAGCAGCTTACGGACTAGCGGGGTAGCCAAAAACATTCAGTACTTC. Its translation is CASSLRTSGVAKNIQYF.

The V call is TRBV4-1, the J call TRBJ1-6; the D gene is possibly TRBD1 (6 bases). In germline, CDR1 is MGHRA, CDR2 YSYEKL. With 2 bases removed from V and 10 bases from J, the gap between germline ends came to 18 bases. CDR3 size: 16 residues. The CDR3 reads CASSQNYRDTASPLHF. The CDR3, as DNA: TGCGCCAGCAGCCAAAACTACCGGGACACCGCGTCACCCCTCCACTTT.

This chain uses TRBV6-5 with TRBJ2-3; D may be TRBD1 (6 bases). This CDR3 spans 15 amino acids. Per the germline V gene, CDR1 is MNHEY and CDR2 is SVGAGI. The V gene lost 7 bases and the J gene lost 1 base, with 15 bases spanning the gap. CDR3: CASTDRRPGTDTQYF. The CDR3 DNA reads as TGTGCCAGCACCGACAGGCGTCCAGGCACAGATACGCAGTATTTT.

This rearrangement joins TRBV20-1 to TRBJ1-5, with 7 bases identical to TRBD1. Germline V gene data show CDR1 as DFQATT and CDR2 as SNEGSKA (reference sequence). The CDR3 loop spans 12 amino acids. The trim removed 3 bases at V and 12 bases at J, leaving 8 bases unmatched. The CDR3 sequence is CSASWAGGHQHF. CDR3 nucleotide sequence: TGCAGTGCTAGTTGGGCAGGGGGTCACCAGCATTTT.